What follows are 30 T cell receptor beta chains derived from one specimen sequenced in a study of OX40 agonist ivuxolimab in advanced cancers. TCRdb's copy holds only in-frame clones and misses some; the assay was immunoSEQ multiplex PCR. The table records roughly 64,000 clones, 85% to 90% of them present only once. Sequenced material: CD4+ or CD8+ T cells sorted from blood, taken in a trial of the OX40 agonist ivuxolimab. Receptor source: an adult with an advanced solid tumor such as melanoma, head and neck, liver or kidney cancer.

This chain joins TRBV7-9 and TRBJ2-7; no clear D gene. Germline loops: CDR1 SEHNR, CDR2 FQNEAQ (reference sequence). Trimming removed 1 base from V and 0 bases from J, with 10 bases in between. This CDR3 has 15 residues. Here the CDR3 reads CASSLEGLGSYEQYF. The CDR3 nucleotides read TGTGCCAGCAGCTTAGAGGGTTTGGGCTCCTACGAGCAGTACTTC.

This chain connects TRBV19 to TRBJ2-7, with 9 bases lining up with TRBD1. V gave up 5 bases and J gave up 2 bases; unmatched junction bases: 7. Germline CDR1 reads LNHDA; CDR2 reads SQIVND (reference sequence). The CDR3 has 15 amino acids. Here the CDR3 DNA reads TGTGCCAGTAGTGACGGACAGGGGCTTGCCTACGAGCAGTACTTC. Translated, it gives CASSDGQGLAYEQYF.

The V call is TRBV5-6, the J call TRBJ1-1; 10 bases are shared with TRBD1. V was clipped by 0 bases and J by 7 bases; unmatched bases: 6. Germline V gives CDR1 SGHDT, CDR2 YYEEEE. CDR3 length: 15 amino acids. In nucleotides, the CDR3 is TGTGCCAGCAGCTTGGCCTGGACAGGGGGGATTGAAGCTTTCTTT. Its translation: CASSLAWTGGIEAFF.

This sequence joins TRBV10-2 and TRBJ2-7; 13 nucleotides line up with TRBD2. CDR3 length: 16 residues. CDR1 and CDR2 from the germline V gene are WSHSY and SAAADI. V was clipped by 1 base and J by 4 bases; unmatched bases: 4. The CDR3 bases are TGCGCCAGCAGTGAGTTCGGGACTAGCGGGGATTACGAGCAGTACTTC. Protein sequence: CASSEFGTSGDYEQYF.

The J gene is TRBJ1-4, the V gene TRBV10-3; D is unresolved. The CDR3 covers 12 residues. Germline CDR1 and CDR2: ENHRY and SYGVKD. Between the trimmed V and J ends, which lost 2 bases and 7 bases, there was a span of 5 bases. The chain's CDR3 is CAISESREKLFF. The CDR3 DNA reads as TGTGCCATCAGTGAGAGCCGTGAAAAACTGTTTTTT.

The rearrangement joins TRBV7-9 to TRBJ2-1; D remains unclear. The CDR3 is made up of 13 amino acids. From germline, CDR1 is SEHNR and CDR2 FQNEAQ (reference sequence). The V gene lost 4 bases and the J gene lost 6 bases, with 10 bases spanning the gap. CDR3 loop: CASSYIAPNEQFF. CDR3 nucleotides: TGTGCCAGCAGCTACATCGCCCCCAATGAGCAGTTCTTC.

The genes are TRBV19 and TRBJ2-7; 7 bases match TRBD1. Germline CDR1 LNHDA, CDR2 SQIVND (reference sequence). The junction had 3 bases not matched to a gene; V was cut back by 1 base and J by 3 bases. This CDR3 comprises 14 residues. The CDR3 sequence: CASSIGGQRYEQYF. DNA for the CDR3: TGTGCCAGTAGTATAGGGGGACAGCGCTACGAGCAGTACTTC.

The chain carries TRBV7-9 and TRBJ2-7; D ambiguous. Trimming stripped 6 bases from V and 1 base from J, with 10 bases between. In germline, CDR1 is SEHNR, CDR2 FQNEAQ (reference sequence). This CDR3 is 13 amino acids long. The CDR3 DNA reads TGTGCCAGCAGACCTACCCCATCCTACGAGCAGTACTTC. Residues: CASRPTPSYEQYF.

The chain couples TRBV19 to TRBJ1-1, with 11 bases that match TRBD1. Germline CDR1 reads LNHDA; CDR2 reads SQIVND (reference sequence). Trimming at V came to 2 bases and at J to 0 bases, leaving 2 bases not matched to a gene. CDR3 size: 16 residues. Written as DNA, the CDR3 is TGTGCCAGTAGTATAAGGACAGGGGGCGTGAACACTGAAGCTTTCTTT. As protein: CASSIRTGGVNTEAFF.

The chain combines TRBV19 with TRBJ2-1, with D perhaps matching TRBD1 or TRBD2 (5 bases each). Germline V gene lookup returns CDR1 LNHDA and CDR2 SQIVND (reference sequence). The ends were cut back, 8 bases at V and 3 bases at J, with 17 bases in the middle. This CDR3 spans 15 amino acids. The CDR3 region is CASQGRDGHYNEQFF. The CDR3 DNA follows: TGTGCCAGTCAGGGTCGGGACGGACACTACAATGAGCAGTTCTTC. The variable domain in full, with the rest retrieved from reference TRBV19 and TRBJ2-1, is DGGITQSPKYLFRKEGQNVTLSCEQNLNHDAMYWYRQDPGQGLRLIYYSQIVNDFQKGDIAEGYSVSREKKESFPLTVTSAQKNPTAFYLCASQGRDGHYNEQFFGPGTRLTVL.

The chain links TRBV27 to TRBJ2-7, with D tentatively TRBD1 (6 bases). Trimming left V 0 bases short and J 0 bases short, with 12 bases between. CDR1 MNHEY and CDR2 SMNVEV come from the germline V gene (reference sequence). The CDR3 consists of 16 residues. CDR3 coding DNA: TGTGCCAGCAGTTTATCTACCGGGACATTCTCCTACGAGCAGTACTTC. It translates to CASSLSTGTFSYEQYF.

V gene TRBV5-1 combines with J gene TRBJ2-6; the D call may be TRBD1 or TRBD2 (5 bases each). Germline CDR1 reads SGHRS; CDR2 reads YFSETQ. The CDR3 length is 15 residues. V was shortened by 5 bases and J by 2 bases, with 11 bases between the two germline ends. The CDR3 DNA follows: TGCGCCAGCAGTTATAAGGGACCTGGGGCCAACGTCCTGACTTTC. This encodes CASSYKGPGANVLTF.

The table lists this clone with a count of one. This chain connects TRBV14 to TRBJ2-3; 10 bases fit TRBD2. Germline trimming cut 4 bases from V and 6 bases from J; bases unmatched to any gene: 10. The CDR3 has 16 amino acids. Germline V gives CDR1 SGHDN, CDR2 FVKESK. The CDR3, as DNA: TGTGCCAGCAGCCTCATGAGTGGTAGCGGGAGGGATACGCAGTATTTT. Translation gives CASSLMSGSGRDTQYF.

The genes are TRBV7-8 and TRBJ2-5; no reliable D call. Germline CDR1 is SGHVS and CDR2 is FQNEAQ. This CDR3 is built from 14 residues. V was pared by 1 base and J by 3 bases, with 9 bases between. The CDR3 region has the DNA TGTGCCAGCAGCTTAGATCCGGTCGAAGAGACCCAGTACTTC. The encoded protein is CASSLDPVEETQYF.

CDR3 in DNA: TGTGCCAGTAGCACCCAGGGAGGCTATGGCTACACCTTC. This gives the protein CASSTQGGYGYTF. The rearrangement uses TRBV19 and TRBJ1-2; tentative D call: TRBD1 (5 bases). CDR1 is LNHDA and CDR2 is SQIVND in the germline V gene (reference sequence). The CDR3 length is 13 residues. Trimming took off 6 bases at V and 4 bases at J, with 12 bases between the two ends. Complete variable domain (other parts from reference TRBV19 and TRBJ1-2): DGGITQSPKYLFRKEGQNVTLSCEQNLNHDAMYWYRQDPGQGLRLIYYSQIVNDFQKGDIAEGYSVSREKKESFPLTVTSAQKNPTAFYLCASSTQGGYGYTFGSGTRLTVV.

The J gene is TRBJ2-2, the V gene TRBV9, with D possibly matching TRBD1 (6 bases). Germline V gene data show CDR1 as SGDLS and CDR2 as YYNGEE. The CDR3 spans 15 residues. The V end was cut by 4 bases, the J end by 5 bases, with 15 bases between. The CDR3 reads CASSIWGTPTGELFF. For the CDR3, the DNA is TGTGCCAGCAGCATATGGGGGACACCGACCGGGGAGCTGTTTTTT. The full variable domain, with the rest looked up from reference TRBV9 and TRBJ2-2, is DSGVTQTPKHLITATGQRVTLRCSPRSGDLSVYWYQQSLDQGLQFLIQYYNGEERAKGNILERFSAQQFPDLHSELNLSSLELGDSALYFCASSIWGTPTGELFFGEGSRLTVL.

This sequence joins TRBV5-1 and TRBJ2-7; the D gene is possibly TRBD2 (6 bases). This CDR3 spans 14 amino acids. V shed 3 bases and J shed 0 bases, with 10 bases lying between them. Germline values: CDR1 SGHRS, CDR2 YFSETQ. The CDR3 here is CASSSGTFSYEQYF. CDR3 nucleotides: TGCGCCAGCAGCTCGGGGACTTTCTCCTACGAGCAGTACTTC.

This clone has a single count. The chain is built from TRBV27 and TRBJ1-2; 7 positions match TRBD1. There are 14 residues in the CDR3. V gave up 5 bases and J gave up 6 bases; unmatched junction bases: 9. CDR1 is MNHEY and CDR2 is SMNVEV in the germline V gene (reference sequence). The CDR3 DNA reads TGTGCCAGCAGTACGAGCCTGACAGGGAATGGCTACACCTTC. Protein product: CASSTSLTGNGYTF.

This CDR3 reads CASSLVADNSPLHF. CDR3 bases: TGTGCCAGCAGCTTAGTGGCAGATAATTCACCCCTCCACTTT. The rearrangement uses TRBV7-6 and TRBJ1-6; D is ambiguous. CDR1 and CDR2 (germline): SGHVS, FNYEAQ. This CDR3 has 14 residues. The V end was cut by 1 base, the J end by 5 bases, with 6 bases between. The full variable domain, completed using reference TRBV7-6 and TRBJ1-6, is GAGVSQSPRYKVTKRGQDVALRCDPISGHVSLYWYRQALGQGPEFLTYFNYEAQQDKSGLPNDRFSAERPEGSISTLTIQRTEQRDSAMYRCASSLVADNSPLHFGNGTRLTVT.

This clone was found once. The gene calls are TRBV27 and TRBJ2-7, with 7 bases aligning to TRBD2. In germline, CDR1 is MNHEY, CDR2 SMNVEV (reference sequence). The CDR3 is made up of 13 amino acids. V was pared by 5 bases and J by 5 bases, with 6 bases of the junction left unmatched. The CDR3 bases are TGTGCCAGCAGTCTCCGTGGGGGGGACGAGCAGTACTTC. Translated, it gives CASSLRGGDEQYF.

The gene calls are TRBV7-9 and TRBJ1-2, with D unclear. The CDR3 runs to 13 residues. Germline CDR1 is SEHNR and CDR2 is FQNEAQ (reference sequence). Between the trimmed V and J ends, which lost 5 bases and 4 bases, there was a span of 11 bases. CDR3 nucleotide sequence: TGTGCCAGCAGCGAACAGATTCTCTATGGCTACACCTTC. Translating it yields CASSEQILYGYTF.

The gene calls are TRBV27 and TRBJ2-3; tentatively, D is TRBD2 (6 bases). Germline loops: CDR1 MNHEY, CDR2 SMNVEV (reference sequence). CDR3 size: 15 residues. V was clipped by 3 bases and J by 3 bases, with 13 bases between them. CDR3 sequence reads: CASSFGGAGTDTQYF. The CDR3 DNA reads as TGTGCCAGCAGTTTTGGAGGGGCAGGGACAGATACGCAGTATTTT.

This clone occurred a few times. The rearrangement joins TRBV28 to TRBJ2-1; D possibly corresponds to TRBD2 (5 bases). Per germline, CDR1 MDHEN and CDR2 SYDVKM. This CDR3 is 11 amino acids long. V lost 3 bases and J 10 bases, leaving 7 bases between the germline ends. CDR3 sequence: CASSFLAEQFF. DNA of the CDR3: TGTGCCAGCAGTTTTTTAGCGGAGCAGTTCTTC.

V and J are TRBV7-2 and TRBJ1-6, with TRBD1 as a possible D gene (5 bases). Germline V gives CDR1 SGHTA, CDR2 FQGNSA. The CDR3 runs to 14 residues. Between the trimmed V and J ends, which lost 5 bases and 7 bases, there was a span of 12 bases. CDR3 nucleotides: TGTGCCAGCAGCACCCGGGACGGAAATTCACCCCTCCACTTT. Translated: CASSTRDGNSPLHF.

The chain recombines TRBV7-8 with TRBJ2-7; D unresolved. V gave up 3 bases and J gave up 5 bases, with 5 bases separating them. The CDR3 extends over 11 amino acids. CDR1 and CDR2 from the germline V gene are SGHVS and FQNEAQ. The CDR3: CASSLTDEQYF. The CDR3, as DNA: TGTGCCAGCAGCTTGACGGACGAGCAGTACTTC.

CDR3 nucleotide sequence: TGTGCCAGCAGTTTGGGTAGCGGGAGAAGTAGTCAGTTCTTC. It translates to CASSLGSGRSSQFF. The gene calls are TRBV27 and TRBJ2-1; 9 bases fit TRBD2. This CDR3 contains 14 residues. Germline values: CDR1 MNHEY, CDR2 SMNVEV (reference sequence). V shed 3 bases, J shed 13 bases, and the junction held 10 bases outside the gene matches.

This clone was seen just once. CDR3 sequence reads: CASSTSVTSGPGGTDTQYF. In DNA, the CDR3 is TGTGCCAGCAGCACTTCAGTGACTAGCGGACCTGGGGGCACAGATACGCAGTATTTT. The chain is built from TRBV7-9 and TRBJ2-3; 9 bases are shared with TRBD2. The CDR3 has 19 residues. V shed 5 bases, J shed 1 base, and the junction held 16 bases outside the gene matches. Germline CDR1 SEHNR, CDR2 FQNEAQ (reference sequence).

The genes are TRBV7-9 and TRBJ1-2; the D is unclear. The germline CDR1 and CDR2 sequences are SEHNR and FQNEAQ (reference sequence). This CDR3 has 14 amino acids. V was trimmed by 5 bases and J by 2 bases, leaving 12 bases between them. The CDR3 sequence: CASSPPAENYGYTF. DNA of the CDR3: TGTGCCAGCAGCCCCCCCGCGGAGAACTATGGCTACACCTTC.

V gene TRBV5-6 combines with J gene TRBJ1-2; no firm D call. The CDR3 contains 19 residues. Per the germline V gene, CDR1 is SGHDT and CDR2 is YYEEEE. V was cut by 3 bases and J by 0 bases, with 24 bases left in between. For the CDR3, the DNA is TGTGCCAGCAGCTCCTCCATGGCCCCGCCCGACCAAGCTAACTATGGCTACACCTTC. This gives the protein CASSSSMAPPDQANYGYTF. Full variable domain (rest looked up from reference TRBV5-6 and TRBJ1-2): DAGVTQSPTHLIKTRGQQVTLRCSPKSGHDTVSWYQQALGQGPQFIFQYYEEEERQRGNFPDRFSGHQFPNYSSELNVNALLLGDSALYLCASSSSMAPPDQANYGYTFGSGTRLTVV.

CDR3 nucleotide sequence: TGTGCCAGCAGCTCGGGACACCTCAATCAGCCCCAGCATTTT. Protein product: CASSSGHLNQPQHF. J is TRBJ1-5 and V is TRBV7-9; possibly TRBD1 for D (6 bases). CDR3 length equals 14 residues. The V end was cut by 4 bases, the J end by 3 bases, with 10 bases between. CDR1 and CDR2 from the germline V gene are SEHNR and FQNEAQ (reference sequence).